This T cell receptor (beta chain) was obtained from a study of blood T cell repertoires in COVID-19. Study information: Acute and convalescent COVID-19 samples came from the United States, Italy and Spain. Nucleic acid was either cDNA or gDNA, and it came from T cells, B-cell-depleted T cells, or PBMCs.

This CDR3 region has 15 residues. Looked up from germline, CDR1 is MNHEY and CDR2 is SVGAGI. With 0 bases removed from V and 6 bases from J, the gap between germline ends came to 14 bases. In the original workflow: Amplification with reference gene primers provided the estimates of nucleated cell counts. The data were produced by immunoSEQ multiplex PCR, yet TCRdb's version contains in-frame clones alone and is incomplete. The DNA gave D and trimming, while V, J and clone size come from that table. The sample shows roughly 87,000 clones, over 75% of them seen only once. Sequencing input: peripheral blood. The rearrangement uses TRBV6-5 and TRBJ1-2; weak D call: TRBD1 (5 bases). The receptor was derived from a woman between 65 and 79 years old with acute or convalescent COVID-19. The CDR3 is CASSYSQGLLHGYTF. The CDR3 DNA is TGTGCCAGCAGTTACTCGCAGGGACTATTGCATGGCTACACCTTC.